One and the same sample provided the 17 T cell receptor beta chains below, sequenced in a study of cytomegalovirus exposure and HLA in healthy donors. PCR amplification relied on 60 Vbeta primers (plus 13 Jbeta primers). Using immunoSEQ multiplex PCR, the repertoire was profiled, and TCRdb retains in-frame clones only, with some absent. The sample holds tens of thousands of clones, about 67% seen once. Material: PBMCs. These receptors were collected from a man aged 25-40 years in good health and CMV-seronegative.

This chain connects TRBV9 to TRBJ1-2; D may be TRBD1 (6 bases). Germline CDR1 reads SGDLS; CDR2 reads YYNGEE. The CDR3 totals 15 residues. Trimming removed 0 bases at V and 2 bases at J, with 11 bases between. The CDR3 protein is CASSVGQGSNYGYTF. The CDR3 nucleotides are TGTGCCAGCAGCGTAGGGCAGGGGTCGAACTATGGCTACACCTTC.

The CDR3 DNA reads as TGTGCCAGCAGCTTACAACCCGGGGAGACCCAGTACTTC. This sequence encodes CASSLQPGETQYF. The chain recombines TRBV11-2 with TRBJ2-5; no reliable D call. Germline CDR1 is SGHAT and CDR2 is FQNNGV. The CDR3 has 13 amino acids. V dropped 2 bases and J dropped 5 bases, with 9 bases sitting between them.

This sequence joins TRBV27 and TRBJ2-1; 8 bases are a match to TRBD2. Germline values: CDR1 MNHEY, CDR2 SMNVEV (reference sequence). The trim removed 2 bases at V and 6 bases at J, leaving 12 bases unmatched. The CDR3 loop spans 17 amino acids. The CDR3 DNA reads TGTGCCAGCAGTTTAAGTACTAGGCGGGGGGCCACCAATGAGCAGTTCTTC. It codes for CASSLSTRRGATNEQFF.

This clone was detected only once. The V gene is TRBV2, the J gene TRBJ2-7; 7 bases are shared with TRBD1. The CDR3 has 13 residues. V lost 6 bases and J lost 5; bases outside the gene matches: 7. Germline V gene lookup returns CDR1 SNHLY and CDR2 FYNNEI. The CDR3 DNA reads TGTGCCAGCAGGGGAGACAGGGAGAACGAGCAGTACTTC. Its protein product is CASRGDRENEQYF.

The V and J genes are TRBV6-1 and TRBJ1-5, with TRBD1 matching over 9 bases. The J segment lost 2 bases and the V segment lost 4 bases, leaving 0 bases of the junction unmatched. The germline gives CDR1 MNHNS, CDR2 SASEGT. The CDR3 loop spans 14 amino acids. In DNA, the CDR3 is TGTGCCAGCAGTGGGACAGGGGGCAATCAGCCCCAGCATTTT. It encodes CASSGTGGNQPQHF.

The chain uses TRBV27 and TRBJ2-3; weak D call: TRBD2 (5 bases). The germline CDR1 and CDR2 sequences are MNHEY and SMNVEV (reference sequence). V was pared by 7 bases and J by 5 bases, with 16 bases between. The CDR3 is 14 residues long. For the CDR3, the DNA is TGTGCCAGCAAGACTATAGGGTTGAAAGATACGCAGTATTTT. Translation: CASKTIGLKDTQYF.

This chain links TRBV6-5 with TRBJ2-1; 9 bases agree with TRBD2. This CDR3 has 15 amino acids. Per the germline V gene, CDR1 is MNHEY and CDR2 is SVGAGI. The V gene end was trimmed by 4 bases and the J gene end by 6 bases; junction bases not matched to a gene: 7. CDR3 sequence: CASSSAGLAANEQFF. CDR3 sequence (DNA): TGTGCCAGCAGTTCCGCGGGACTAGCTGCCAATGAGCAGTTCTTC.

The rearrangement uses TRBV12-5 and TRBJ2-3, with D possibly matching TRBD2 (5 bases). Trimming shortened V by 4 bases and J by 5 bases, and 13 bases separated the two germline ends. CDR1 is LGHNT, CDR2 FRNRAP, per germline. This CDR3 region has 14 residues. Here the CDR3 reads CASGSLFGGDTQYF. Here the CDR3 DNA reads TGTGCTAGTGGTTCCCTATTCGGAGGAGATACGCAGTATTTT.

This clone is termed medium-sized. The chain has TRBV19 and TRBJ2-3; D possibly corresponds to TRBD1 (6 bases). Looked up from germline, CDR1 is LNHDA and CDR2 is SQIVND (reference sequence). CDR3 length: 14 amino acids. V was trimmed by 1 base and J by 2 bases, leaving 7 bases between them. In nucleotides, the CDR3 is TGTGCCAGTAGTATAGGGACAGCCACAGATACGCAGTATTTT. Its protein is CASSIGTATDTQYF.

This chain uses TRBV9 with TRBJ2-3, with D possibly matching TRBD2 (5 bases). From germline, CDR1 is SGDLS and CDR2 YYNGEE. The CDR3 sequence is 14 residues long. V lost 1 base and J lost 0, with 6 bases in between. CDR3 sequence (DNA): TGTGCCAGCAGCGTAAGCGGAAGCACAGATACGCAGTATTTT. It encodes CASSVSGSTDTQYF.

This clone has just a few counts. V and J are TRBV19 and TRBJ1-2; D may be TRBD1 (6 bases). The CDR3 contains 15 residues. The germline V gene encodes CDR1 LNHDA and CDR2 SQIVND (reference sequence). Trimming stripped 4 bases from V and 2 bases from J, with 14 bases between. The CDR3 is CASSNPGDQNYGYTF. The CDR3 coding sequence is TGTGCCAGTAGTAACCCAGGGGATCAGAACTATGGCTACACCTTC. The full variable domain, in which reference TRBV19 and TRBJ1-2 provide the parts outside the CDR3, is DGGITQSPKYLFRKEGQNVTLSCEQNLNHDAMYWYRQDPGQGLRLIYYSQIVNDFQKGDIAEGYSVSREKKESFPLTVTSAQKNPTAFYLCASSNPGDQNYGYTFGSGTRLTVV.

This chain connects TRBV28 to TRBJ2-2; the match to TRBD2 covers 13 bases. This CDR3 region has 21 residues. Germline-derived CDR1 and CDR2 are MDHEN and SYDVKM. Losses at the gene ends were 3 bases for V and 2 bases for J; bases not matched to a gene: 15. The CDR3 reads CASSLRTSGSWSRINTGELFF. The CDR3 bases are TGTGCCAGCAGTTTGCGGACTAGCGGGAGTTGGTCTAGGATAAACACCGGGGAGCTGTTTTTT.

The rearrangement links TRBV29-1 to TRBJ2-5; D may be TRBD1 (6 bases). Trimming took 6 bases from V and 2 from J, leaving 10 bases between them. Germline V CDR1 and CDR2: SQVTM, ANQGSEA. This CDR3 comprises 12 residues. This CDR3 reads CSVAGQQETQYF. CDR3 coding DNA: TGCAGCGTCGCCGGACAGCAAGAGACCCAGTACTTC.

The chain has TRBV28 and TRBJ2-6; 9 bases fit TRBD1. CDR3 length: 14 residues. The germline V gene has CDR1 MDHEN and CDR2 SYDVKM. CDR3 protein: CVTGGGSGANVLTF. The CDR3 DNA is TGTGTGACAGGGGGGGGATCTGGGGCCAACGTCCTGACTTTC.

This rearrangement joins TRBV30 to TRBJ1-4; D gene unclear. V was pared by 3 bases and J by 4 bases, with 9 bases between. Germline loops: CDR1 GTSNPN, CDR2 SVGIG (reference sequence). The CDR3 totals 13 residues. Written as DNA, the CDR3 is TGTGCCTGGAGCCAAGCTATTAATGAAAAACTGTTTTTT. Residues: CAWSQAINEKLFF.

This CDR3 reads CASSLGTGPYNEQFF. As DNA, the CDR3 is TGCGCCAGCAGCTTAGGGACAGGCCCCTACAATGAGCAGTTCTTC. The chain couples TRBV5-1 to TRBJ2-1; TRBD1 aligns across 8 bases. Germline CDR1 and CDR2: SGHRS and YFSETQ. J lost 2 bases, V lost 2 bases, and 3 bases had no gene match. This CDR3 contains 15 residues.

V is TRBV29-1 and J is TRBJ1-1; 8 nucleotides match TRBD1. The CDR3 extends over 15 amino acids. The trim removed 6 bases at V and 1 base at J, leaving 10 bases unmatched. CDR1 SQVTM and CDR2 ANQGSEA come from the germline V gene. CDR3 amino acids: CSVTGTGSGNTEAFF. CDR3 nucleotides: TGCAGCGTGACCGGGACAGGCTCGGGGAACACTGAAGCTTTCTTT.